Described below is a single T cell receptor beta chain sequence and its context. The antigen is undetermined. The data were obtained in a study of monozygotic twins with inflammatory bowel disease. Study-wide points: Researchers report that IBD patients shared fewer clonotypes with others than healthy twins, especially amid disease activity. Researchers reported no repertoire similarity difference between concordant and discordant twins, possibly from limited power.

The CDR3 covers 14 residues. CDR1 and CDR2 from the germline V gene are MDHEN and SYDVKM. Across eight separate reactions for each sample, cDNA was made. TCRdb re-called the 5' RACE reads and shows each CDR3 protein once, DNA omitted. The sample table sets out about 150,000 distinct CDR3 sequences. The sequencing sample was made of blood. This TCR came from a human donor with ulcerative colitis or Crohn's disease, or a healthy co-twin of an affected twin (not recorded which). V usage is TRBV28 and J usage is TRBJ1-2; TCRdb returns TRBD1, unconfirmable since there is no DNA. The CDR3: CASSSGTGVYGYTF.